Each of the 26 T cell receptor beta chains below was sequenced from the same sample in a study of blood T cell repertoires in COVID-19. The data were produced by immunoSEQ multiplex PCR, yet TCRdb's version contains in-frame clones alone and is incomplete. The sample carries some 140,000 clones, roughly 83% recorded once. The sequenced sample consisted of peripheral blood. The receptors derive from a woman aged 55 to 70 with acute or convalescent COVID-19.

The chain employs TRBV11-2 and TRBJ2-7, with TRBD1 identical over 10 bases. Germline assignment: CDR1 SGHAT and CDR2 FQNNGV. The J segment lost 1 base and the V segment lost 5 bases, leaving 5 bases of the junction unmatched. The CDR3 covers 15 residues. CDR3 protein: CASSRRDRGSYEQYV. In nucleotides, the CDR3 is TGTGCCAGCAGCAGGCGGGACAGGGGATCCTACGAGCAGTACGTC.

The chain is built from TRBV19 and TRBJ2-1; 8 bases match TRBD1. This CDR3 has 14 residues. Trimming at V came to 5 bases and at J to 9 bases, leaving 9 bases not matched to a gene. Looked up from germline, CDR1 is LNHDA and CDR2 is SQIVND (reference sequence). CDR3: CASSPGQGIGEQFF. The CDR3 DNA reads TGTGCCAGTAGTCCTGGACAGGGAATTGGTGAGCAGTTCTTC.

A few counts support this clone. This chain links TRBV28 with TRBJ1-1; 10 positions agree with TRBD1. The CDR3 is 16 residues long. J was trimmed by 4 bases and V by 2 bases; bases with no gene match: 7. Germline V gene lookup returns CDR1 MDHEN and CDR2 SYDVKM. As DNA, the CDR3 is TGTGCCAGCAGTTTAATGGGACAGGGGTTAAGCACTGAAGCTTTCTTT. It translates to CASSLMGQGLSTEAFF.

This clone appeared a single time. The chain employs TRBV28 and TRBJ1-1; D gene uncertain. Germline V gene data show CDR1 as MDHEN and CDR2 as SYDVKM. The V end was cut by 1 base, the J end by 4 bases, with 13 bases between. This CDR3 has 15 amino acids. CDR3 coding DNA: TGTGCCAGCAGTTTATATGGTAACTCACGCACTGAAGCTTTCTTT. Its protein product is CASSLYGNSRTEAFF.

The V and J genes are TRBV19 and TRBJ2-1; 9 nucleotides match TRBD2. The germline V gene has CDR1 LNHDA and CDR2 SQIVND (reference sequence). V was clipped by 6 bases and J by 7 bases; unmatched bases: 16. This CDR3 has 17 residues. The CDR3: CASSSLEGGGAINEQFF. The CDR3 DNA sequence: TGTGCCAGTAGCTCCTTGGAGGGCGGGGGGGCCATAAATGAGCAGTTCTTC.

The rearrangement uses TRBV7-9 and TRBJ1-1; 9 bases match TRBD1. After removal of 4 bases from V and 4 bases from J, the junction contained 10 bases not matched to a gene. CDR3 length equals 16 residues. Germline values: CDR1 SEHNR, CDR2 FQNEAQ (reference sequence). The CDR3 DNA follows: TGTGCCAGCAGCTCCCCCGGGACAGGGATAGGCACTGAAGCTTTCTTT. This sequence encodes CASSSPGTGIGTEAFF.

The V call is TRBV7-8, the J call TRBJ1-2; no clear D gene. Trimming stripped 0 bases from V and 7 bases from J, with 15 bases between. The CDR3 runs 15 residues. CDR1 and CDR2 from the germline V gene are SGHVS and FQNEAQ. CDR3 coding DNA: TGTGCCAGCAGCTTAGCGTCGGCAGCTCTAGGTGGCTACACCTTC. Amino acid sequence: CASSLASAALGGYTF.

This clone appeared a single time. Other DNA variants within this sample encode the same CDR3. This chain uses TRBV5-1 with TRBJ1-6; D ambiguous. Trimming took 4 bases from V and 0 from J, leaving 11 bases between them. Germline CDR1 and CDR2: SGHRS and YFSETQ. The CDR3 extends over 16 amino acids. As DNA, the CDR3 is TGCGCCAGCAGCCTCGGGGAGAGCTCCTATAATTCACCCCTCCACTTT. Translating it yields CASSLGESSYNSPLHF.

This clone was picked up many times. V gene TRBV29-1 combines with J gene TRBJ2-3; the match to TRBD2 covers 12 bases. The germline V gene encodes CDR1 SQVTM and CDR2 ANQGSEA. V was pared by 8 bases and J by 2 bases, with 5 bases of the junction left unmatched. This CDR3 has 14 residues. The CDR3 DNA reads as TGCAGCACATCTAGCGGGGGGGACACAGATACGCAGTATTTT. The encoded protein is CSTSSGGDTDTQYF.

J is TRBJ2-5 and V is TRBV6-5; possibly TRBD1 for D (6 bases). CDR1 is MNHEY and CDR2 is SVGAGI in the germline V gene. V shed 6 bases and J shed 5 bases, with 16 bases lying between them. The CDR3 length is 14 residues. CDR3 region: CASRPQGFGETQYF. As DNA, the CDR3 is TGTGCCAGCAGGCCACAGGGTTTCGGCGAGACCCAGTACTTC.

The CDR3 is CASIENRNNSPLHF. CDR3 sequence (DNA): TGTGCCAGTATTGAGAACAGGAATAATTCACCCCTCCACTTT. The chain uses TRBV19 and TRBJ1-6, with a weak D call TRBD1 (5 bases). CDR1 is LNHDA, CDR2 SQIVND, per germline (reference sequence). This CDR3 contains 14 residues. V lost 7 bases and J 5 bases, leaving 12 bases between the germline ends. The variable domain in full, completed from reference TRBV19 and TRBJ1-6, reads DGGITQSPKYLFRKEGQNVTLSCEQNLNHDAMYWYRQDPGQGLRLIYYSQIVNDFQKGDIAEGYSVSREKKESFPLTVTSAQKNPTAFYLCASIENRNNSPLHFGNGTRLTVT.

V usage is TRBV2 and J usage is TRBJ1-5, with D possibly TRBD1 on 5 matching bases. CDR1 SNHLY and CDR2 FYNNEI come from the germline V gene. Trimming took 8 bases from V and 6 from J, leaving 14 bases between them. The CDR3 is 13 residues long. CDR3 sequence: CASSGDPGQPQHF. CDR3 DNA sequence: TGTGCCAGCTCGGGGGATCCGGGTCAGCCCCAGCATTTT.

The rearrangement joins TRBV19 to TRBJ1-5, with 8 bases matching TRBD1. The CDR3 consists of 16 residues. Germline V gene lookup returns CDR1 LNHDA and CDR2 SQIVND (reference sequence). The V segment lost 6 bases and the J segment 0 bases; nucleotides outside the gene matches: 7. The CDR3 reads CASSRDRPYSNQPQHF. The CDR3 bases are TGTGCCAGTAGCCGGGACAGGCCGTATAGCAATCAGCCCCAGCATTTT.

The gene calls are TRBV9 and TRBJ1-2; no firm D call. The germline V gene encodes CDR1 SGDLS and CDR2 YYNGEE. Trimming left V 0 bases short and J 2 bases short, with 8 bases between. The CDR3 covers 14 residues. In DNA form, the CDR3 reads TGTGCCAGCAGCGTAGCACTGGAGAACTATGGCTACACCTTC. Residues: CASSVALENYGYTF. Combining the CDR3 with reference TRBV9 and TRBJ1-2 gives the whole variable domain DSGVTQTPKHLITATGQRVTLRCSPRSGDLSVYWYQQSLDQGLQFLIQYYNGEERAKGNILERFSAQQFPDLHSELNLSSLELGDSALYFCASSVALENYGYTFGSGTRLTVV.

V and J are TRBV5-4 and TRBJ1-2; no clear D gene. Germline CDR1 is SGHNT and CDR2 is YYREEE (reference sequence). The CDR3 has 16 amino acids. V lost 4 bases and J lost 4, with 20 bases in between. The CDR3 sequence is CASSPAAASHLYGYTF. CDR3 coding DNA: TGTGCCAGCAGCCCGGCGGCAGCCTCACACCTCTATGGCTACACCTTC.

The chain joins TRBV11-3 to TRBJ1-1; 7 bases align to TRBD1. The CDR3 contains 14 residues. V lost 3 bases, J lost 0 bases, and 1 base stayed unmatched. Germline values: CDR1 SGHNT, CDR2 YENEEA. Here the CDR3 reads CASSLGQLNTEAFF. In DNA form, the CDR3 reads TGTGCCAGCAGCTTGGGACAGCTGAACACTGAAGCTTTCTTT.

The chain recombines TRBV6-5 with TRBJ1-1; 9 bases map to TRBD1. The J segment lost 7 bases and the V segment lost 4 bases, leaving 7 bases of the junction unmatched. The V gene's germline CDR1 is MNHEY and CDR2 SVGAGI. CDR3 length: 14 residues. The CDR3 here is CASSSGQGSREAFF. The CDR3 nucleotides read TGTGCCAGCAGTTCGGGACAGGGCAGCCGTGAAGCTTTCTTT.

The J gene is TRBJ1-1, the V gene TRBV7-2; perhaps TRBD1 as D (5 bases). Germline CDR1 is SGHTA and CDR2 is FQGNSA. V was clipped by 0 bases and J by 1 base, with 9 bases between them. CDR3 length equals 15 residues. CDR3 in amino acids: CASSLATGRNTEAFF. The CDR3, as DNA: TGTGCCAGCAGCTTAGCTACAGGTCGGAACACTGAAGCTTTCTTT. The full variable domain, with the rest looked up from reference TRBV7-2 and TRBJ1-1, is GAGVSQSPSNKVTEKGKDVELRCDPISGHTALYWYRQSLGQGLEFLIYFQGNSAPDKSGLPSDRFSAERTGGSVSTLTIQRTQQEDSAVYLCASSLATGRNTEAFFGQGTRLTVV.

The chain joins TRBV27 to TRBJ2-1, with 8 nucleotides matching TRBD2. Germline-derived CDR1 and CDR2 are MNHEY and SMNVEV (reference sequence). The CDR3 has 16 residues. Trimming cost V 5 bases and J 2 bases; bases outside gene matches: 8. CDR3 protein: CASSLAGGWTYNEQFF. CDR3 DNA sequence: TGTGCCAGCAGTCTGGCGGGGGGCTGGACCTACAATGAGCAGTTCTTC.

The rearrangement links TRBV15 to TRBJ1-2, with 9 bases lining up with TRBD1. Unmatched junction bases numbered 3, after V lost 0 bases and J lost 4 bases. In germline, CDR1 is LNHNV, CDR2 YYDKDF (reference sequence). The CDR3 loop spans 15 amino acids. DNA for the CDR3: TGTGCCACCAGCAGAGACTTGACAGGGGGCTATGGCTACACCTTC. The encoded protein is CATSRDLTGGYGYTF.

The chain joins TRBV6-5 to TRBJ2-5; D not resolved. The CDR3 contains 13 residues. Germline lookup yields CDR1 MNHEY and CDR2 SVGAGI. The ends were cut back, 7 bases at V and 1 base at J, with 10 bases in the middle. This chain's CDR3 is CASIRRPQETQYF. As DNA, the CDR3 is TGTGCCAGCATTCGGAGACCCCAAGAGACCCAGTACTTC.

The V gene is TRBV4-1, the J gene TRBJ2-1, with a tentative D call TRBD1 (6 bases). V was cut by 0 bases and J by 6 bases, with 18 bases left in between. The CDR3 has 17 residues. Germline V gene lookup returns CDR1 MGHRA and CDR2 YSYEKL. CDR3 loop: CASSQDPLQGIGNEQFF. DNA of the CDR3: TGCGCCAGCAGCCAAGACCCTCTACAGGGCATAGGCAATGAGCAGTTCTTC.

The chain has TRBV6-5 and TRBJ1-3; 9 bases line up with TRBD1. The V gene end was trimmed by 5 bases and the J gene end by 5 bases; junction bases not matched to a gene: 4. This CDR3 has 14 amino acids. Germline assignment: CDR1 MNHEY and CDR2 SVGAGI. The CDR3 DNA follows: TGTGCCAGCAGTCCTGGGACAGGGAGAAACACCATATATTTT. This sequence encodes CASSPGTGRNTIYF.

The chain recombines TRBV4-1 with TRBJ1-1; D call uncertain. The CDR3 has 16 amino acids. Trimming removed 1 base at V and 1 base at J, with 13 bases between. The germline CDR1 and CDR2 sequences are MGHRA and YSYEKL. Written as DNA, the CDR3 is TGCGCCAGCAGCCAAGTGTCCGGTCCGGGGAACACTGAAGCTTTCTTT. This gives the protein CASSQVSGPGNTEAFF.

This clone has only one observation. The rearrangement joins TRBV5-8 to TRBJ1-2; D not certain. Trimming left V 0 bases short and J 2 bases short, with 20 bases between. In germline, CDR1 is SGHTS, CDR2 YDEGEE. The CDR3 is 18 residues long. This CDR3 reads CASSLVRSALEWNYGYTF. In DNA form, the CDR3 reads TGTGCCAGCAGCTTGGTAAGGTCGGCGTTGGAGTGGAACTATGGCTACACCTTC.

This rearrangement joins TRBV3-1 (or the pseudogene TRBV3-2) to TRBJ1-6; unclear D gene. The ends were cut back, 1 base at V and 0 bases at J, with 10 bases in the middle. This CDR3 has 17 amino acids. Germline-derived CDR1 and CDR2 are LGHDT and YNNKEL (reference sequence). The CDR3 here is CASSQAFSSSYNSPLHF. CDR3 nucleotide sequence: TGTGCCAGCAGCCAAGCTTTTTCGAGCTCCTATAATTCACCCCTCCACTTT.